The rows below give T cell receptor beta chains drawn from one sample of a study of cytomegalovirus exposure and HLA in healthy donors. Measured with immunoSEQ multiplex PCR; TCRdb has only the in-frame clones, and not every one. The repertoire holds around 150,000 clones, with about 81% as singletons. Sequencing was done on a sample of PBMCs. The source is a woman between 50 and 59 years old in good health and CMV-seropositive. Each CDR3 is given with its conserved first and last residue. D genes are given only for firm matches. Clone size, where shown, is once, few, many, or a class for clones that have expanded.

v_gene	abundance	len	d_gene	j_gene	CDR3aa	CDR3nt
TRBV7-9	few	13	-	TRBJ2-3	CASSHDGGDTQYF	TGTGCCAGCAGCCACGACGGAGGGGATACGCAGTATTTT
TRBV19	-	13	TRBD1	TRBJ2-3	CACGQGGADTQYF	TGTGCCTGCGGACAGGGTGGCGCAGATACGCAGTATTTT
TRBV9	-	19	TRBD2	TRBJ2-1	CASSVPGSGGLSSYNEQFF	TGTGCCAGCAGCGTCCCCGGTAGCGGGGGATTGAGCTCCTACAATGAGCAGTTCTTC
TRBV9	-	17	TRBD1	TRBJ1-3	CASSFFPGQGPGNTIYF	TGTGCCAGCAGCTTTTTCCCGGGACAGGGACCTGGAAACACCATATATTTT
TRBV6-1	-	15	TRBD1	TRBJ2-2	CASSIDRVNTGELFF	TGTGCCAGCAGTATAGACAGGGTAAACACCGGGGAGCTGTTTTTT
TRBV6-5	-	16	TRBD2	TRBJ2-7	CASSYSRRGGSYEQYF	TGTGCCAGCAGTTACTCGAGGCGGGGGGGCTCCTACGAGCAGTACTTC
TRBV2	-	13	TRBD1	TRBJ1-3	CASSGTGQNTIYF	TGTGCCAGCAGCGGGACAGGGCAGAACACCATATATTTT
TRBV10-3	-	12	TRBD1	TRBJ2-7	CATEGQSYEQYF	TGTGCCACCGAGGGACAGTCCTACGAGCAGTACTTC
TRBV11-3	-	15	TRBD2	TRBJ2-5	CASSSGAGGEETQYF	TGTGCCAGCAGCTCTGGAGCGGGGGGTGAAGAGACCCAGTACTTC
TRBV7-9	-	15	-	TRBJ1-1	CASSREVVMNTEAFF	TGTGCCAGCAGCCGAGAGGTCGTCATGAACACTGAAGCTTTCTTT
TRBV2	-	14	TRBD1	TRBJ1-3	CASSEQGAGNTIYF	TGTGCCAGCAGCGAACAGGGGGCCGGAAACACCATATATTTT
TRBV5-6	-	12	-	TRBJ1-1	CASSSGGSEAFF	TGTGCCAGCAGCTCGGGGGGTAGTGAAGCTTTCTTT
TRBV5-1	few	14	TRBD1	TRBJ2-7	CASKLGTGTSEQYF	TGCGCCAGCAAATTGGGGACAGGGACCTCCGAGCAGTACTTC
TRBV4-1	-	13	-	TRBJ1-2	CASSQVSLPGYTF	TGCGCCAGCAGCCAAGTTTCCCTACCCGGCTACACCTTC
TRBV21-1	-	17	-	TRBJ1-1	CASSTLRDRPQNTEAFF	TGTGCCAGCAGCACCCTCCGGGACAGGCCTCAGAACACTGAAGCTTTCTTT
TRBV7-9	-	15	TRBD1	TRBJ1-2	CASSLPGGYEYGYTF	TGTGCCAGCAGCTTACCAGGGGGCTACGAGTATGGCTACACCTTC
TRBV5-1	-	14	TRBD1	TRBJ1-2	CASSLEDRGYGYTF	TGCGCCAGCAGCTTGGAGGACAGGGGATATGGCTACACCTTC
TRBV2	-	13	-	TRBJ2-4	CASSEKRGNIQYF	TGTGCCAGCAGTGAAAAACGGGGAAACATTCAGTACTTC
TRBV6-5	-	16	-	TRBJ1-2	CASSYSTTLTNYGYTF	TGTGCCAGCAGTTACTCGACAACACTTACTAACTATGGCTACACCTTC
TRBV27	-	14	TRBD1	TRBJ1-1	CASREGRGDRDAFF	TGTGCCAGCAGAGAGGGCAGGGGGGATCGTGACGCTTTCTTT
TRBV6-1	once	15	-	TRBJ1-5	CASRSGTLSNQPQHF	TGTGCCAGCAGGAGCGGGACTCTTAGCAATCAGCCCCAGCATTTT
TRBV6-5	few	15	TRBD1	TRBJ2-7	CASSYGTVPSYEQYF	TGTGCCAGCAGTTACGGGACAGTTCCCTCCTACGAGCAGTACTTC
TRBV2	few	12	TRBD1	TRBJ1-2	CASRGTGAGYTF	TGTGCCAGCAGAGGGACAGGGGCCGGCTACACCTTC
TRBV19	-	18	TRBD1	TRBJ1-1	CASSPLTWGQGPNTEAFF	TGTGCCAGTAGTCCCCTCACCTGGGGACAGGGGCCGAACACTGAAGCTTTCTTT
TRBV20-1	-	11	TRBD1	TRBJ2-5	CSGDREETQYF	TGCAGTGGTGACAGGGAAGAGACCCAGTACTTC
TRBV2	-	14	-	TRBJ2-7	CASSEAVLASEQYF	TGTGCCAGCAGTGAAGCGGTGCTAGCGAGCGAGCAGTACTTC
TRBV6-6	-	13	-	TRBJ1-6	CASSYSGGGPLHF	TGTGCCAGCAGTTACTCAGGGGGGGGACCCCTCCACTTT
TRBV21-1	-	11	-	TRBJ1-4	CAGTEGEKLFF	TGTGCCGGGACAGAGGGCGAAAAACTGTTTTTT
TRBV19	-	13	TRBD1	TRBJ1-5	CASSPDRDQPQHF	TGTGCCAGTAGTCCGGACAGGGACCAGCCCCAGCATTTT
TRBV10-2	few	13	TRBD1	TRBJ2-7	CASSRDSTYEQYF	TGCGCCAGCAGCCGGGACAGCACCTACGAGCAGTACTTC
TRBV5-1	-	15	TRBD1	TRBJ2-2	CASSWGTENTGELFF	TGCGCCAGCAGCTGGGGGACAGAGAACACCGGGGAGCTGTTTTTT
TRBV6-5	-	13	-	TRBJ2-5	CASSQDYQETQYF	TGTGCCAGCAGCCAGGACTACCAAGAGACCCAGTACTTC
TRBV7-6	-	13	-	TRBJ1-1	CASSLQIGAEAFF	TGTGCCAGCAGCCTTCAGATCGGGGCTGAAGCTTTCTTT
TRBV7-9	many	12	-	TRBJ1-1	CASSLGSTEAFF	TGTGCCAGCAGCTTAGGTAGCACTGAAGCTTTCTTT
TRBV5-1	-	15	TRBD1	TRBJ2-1	CASSKGQGFINEQFF	TGCGCCAGCAGCAAGGGACAGGGATTCATCAATGAGCAGTTCTTC
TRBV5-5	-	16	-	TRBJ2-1	CASSLAGGQLLDEQFF	TGTGCCAGCAGCTTGGCCGGGGGACAGCTTTTGGATGAGCAGTTCTTC
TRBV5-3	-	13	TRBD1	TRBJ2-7	CARSPRDRYEQYF	TGTGCCAGAAGCCCCAGGGACAGATACGAGCAGTACTTC
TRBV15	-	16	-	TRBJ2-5	CATSRGARGLQETQYF	TGTGCCACCAGCAGAGGCGCGCGGGGGCTCCAAGAGACCCAGTACTTC
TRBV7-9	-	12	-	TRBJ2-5	CASSLGRGEQYF	TGTGCCAGCAGCTTAGGCAGGGGAGAGCAGTACTTC
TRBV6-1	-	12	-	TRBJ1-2	CASSLVNYGYTF	TGTGCCAGCAGCCTAGTAAACTATGGCTACACCTTC
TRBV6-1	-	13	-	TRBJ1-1	CASILDRNTEAFF	TGTGCCAGCATCCTGGACAGGAACACTGAAGCTTTCTTT
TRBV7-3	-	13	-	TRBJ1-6	CASSLGQSSPLHF	TGTGCCAGCAGCTTAGGCCAGTCTTCACCCCTCCACTTT
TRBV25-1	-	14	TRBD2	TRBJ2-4	CASSDSGAKNIQYF	TGTGCCAGCAGTGATAGCGGGGCCAAAAACATTCAGTACTTC
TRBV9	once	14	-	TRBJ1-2	CASSVVAGGYGYTF	TGTGCCAGCAGCGTAGTCGCGGGCGGCTATGGCTACACCTTC
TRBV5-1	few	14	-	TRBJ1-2	CASSLDRLNYGYTF	TGCGCCAGCAGCTTGGACAGGTTGAACTATGGCTACACCTTC
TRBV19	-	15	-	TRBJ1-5	CASSIKFYSNQPQHF	TGTGCCAGTAGTATAAAGTTCTATAGCAATCAGCCCCAGCATTTT
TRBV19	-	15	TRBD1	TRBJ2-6	CASSLQGAGANVLTF	TGTGCCAGTAGCCTACAGGGGGCTGGGGCCAACGTCCTGACTTTC
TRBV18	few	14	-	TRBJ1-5	CASSPNALDKPQHF	TGTGCCAGCTCACCAAACGCGCTGGACAAGCCCCAGCATTTT
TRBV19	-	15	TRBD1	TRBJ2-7	CASSILGTGDYEQYF	TGTGCCAGTAGTATCCTCGGGACAGGAGACTACGAGCAGTACTTC
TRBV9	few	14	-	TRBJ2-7	CASSPRLDSYEQYF	TGTGCCAGCAGCCCGAGACTGGACTCCTACGAGCAGTACTTC
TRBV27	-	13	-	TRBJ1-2	CASSRGSSYGYTF	TGTGCCAGCAGTCGGGGTTCCTCCTATGGCTACACCTTC
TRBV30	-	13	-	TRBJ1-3	CAWDGDSGNTIYF	TGTGCCTGGGACGGGGATTCTGGAAACACCATATATTTT
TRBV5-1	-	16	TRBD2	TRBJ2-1	CASSLDTGGPYNEQFF	TGCGCCAGCAGCTTGGATACGGGGGGGCCATACAATGAGCAGTTCTTC
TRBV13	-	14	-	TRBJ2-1	CASSSGLAYNEQFF	TGTGCCAGCAGCTCGGGACTGGCCTACAATGAGCAGTTCTTC
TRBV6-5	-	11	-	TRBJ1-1	CASSYSQKAFF	TGTGCCAGCAGTTATTCGCAGAAGGCTTTCTTT
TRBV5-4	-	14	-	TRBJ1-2	CASSLQTVNYGYTF	TGTGCCAGCAGCTTGCAAACAGTCAACTATGGCTACACCTTC
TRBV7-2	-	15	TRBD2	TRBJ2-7	CASSLVAGGIYEQYF	TGTGCCAGCAGCTTAGTGGCGGGGGGGATTTACGAGCAGTACTTC
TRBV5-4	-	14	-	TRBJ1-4	CASSLAGVGEKLFF	TGTGCCAGCAGCTTGGCGGGGGTTGGGGAAAAACTGTTTTTT
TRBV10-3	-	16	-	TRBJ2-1	CAISQTDSSSYNEQFF	TGTGCCATCAGTCAAACGGACAGTAGCTCCTACAATGAGCAGTTCTTC
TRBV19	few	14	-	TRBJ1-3	CASSSGISGNTIYF	TGTGCCAGTAGCTCAGGGATCTCTGGAAACACCATATATTTT